The 29 T cell receptor beta chains below all came from one sample that was sequenced in a study of T cell responses to AZD1222 COVID-19 vaccine. Assay: immunoSEQ multiplex PCR; the TCRdb copy retains only in-frame clones and omits some. The data hold roughly 65,000 clones, with around 80% observed a single time. The sample was peripheral blood, taken on day 0 of AZD1222 vaccination. Receptor source: an adult in good health.

This chain uses TRBV5-1 with TRBJ1-1; 8 nucleotides line up with TRBD1. The ends lost 3 bases at V and 7 bases at J; junction bases unmatched: 5. Looked up from germline, CDR1 is SGHRS and CDR2 is YFSETQ. The CDR3 is 13 residues long. This CDR3 is CASSSTGAHEAFF. In DNA, the CDR3 is TGCGCCAGCAGCTCGACAGGGGCCCATGAAGCTTTCTTT.

This clone was seen a few times. This chain uses TRBV4-3 with TRBJ2-1, with TRBD2 matching 16 bases. The germline CDR1 and CDR2 sequences are LGHNA and YSLEER. V shed 4 bases, J shed 9 bases, and the junction held 6 bases outside the gene matches. The CDR3 runs 16 residues. The CDR3 protein is CASSRGLAGGLGEQFF. In DNA form, the CDR3 reads TGCGCCAGCAGCCGGGGACTAGCGGGGGGGCTGGGTGAGCAGTTCTTC.

The rearrangement joins TRBV30 to TRBJ1-2, with unresolved D. The CDR3 is 13 amino acids. Trimming removed 2 bases from V and 6 bases from J, with 13 bases in between. Germline V gives CDR1 GTSNPN, CDR2 SVGIG (reference sequence). CDR3 DNA: TGTGCCTGGAGTCCTCAGATCGATCATGGCTACACCTTC. It yields the protein CAWSPQIDHGYTF.

The J gene is TRBJ1-1, the V gene TRBV5-4, with D tentatively TRBD1 (6 bases). This CDR3 spans 17 amino acids. Trimming took off 0 bases at V and 2 bases at J, with 17 bases between the two ends. Looked up from germline, CDR1 is SGHNT and CDR2 is YYREEE (reference sequence). DNA of the CDR3: TGTGCCAGCAGCTTGGGGCAGGGGCTCGAACCTAACACTGAAGCTTTCTTT. Protein product: CASSLGQGLEPNTEAFF.

The gene calls are TRBV7-3 and TRBJ2-3; D gene ambiguous. This CDR3 is built from 12 residues. The V gene's germline CDR1 is SGHTA and CDR2 FQGTGA. Trimming pared 4 bases from V and 3 bases from J, leaving 5 bases between. CDR3 residues: CASSSRTDTQYF. In DNA, the CDR3 is TGTGCCAGCAGCTCGAGGACAGATACGCAGTATTTT. Complete variable domain (other parts from reference TRBV7-3 and TRBJ2-3): GAGVSQTPSNKVTEKGKYVELRCDPISGHTALYWYRQSLGQGPEFLIYFQGTGAADDSGLPNDRFFAVRPEGSVSTLKIQRTERGDSAVYLCASSSRTDTQYFGPGTRLTVL.

This clone has only a few counts. This chain links TRBV7-3 with TRBJ2-5; D gene unclear. Between the trimmed V and J ends, which lost 4 bases and 1 base, there was a span of 7 bases. The germline V gene has CDR1 SGHTA and CDR2 FQGTGA. CDR3 length equals 13 residues. CDR3 residues: CASSSELQETQYF. The CDR3 bases are TGTGCCAGCAGCTCCGAGCTCCAAGAGACCCAGTACTTC.

The chain carries TRBV7-3 and TRBJ2-1; D ambiguous. Trimming removed 0 bases from V and 4 bases from J, with 4 bases in between. The CDR3 is made up of 13 amino acids. Germline CDR1 and CDR2: SGHTA and FQGTGA. The CDR3 reads CASSLTVYNEQFF. The DNA of the CDR3 is TGTGCCAGCAGCTTAACCGTTTACAATGAGCAGTTCTTC.

The chain uses TRBV9 and TRBJ1-1, with D possibly being TRBD1 (6 bases). CDR3 size: 18 residues. Germline V CDR1 and CDR2: SGDLS, YYNGEE. V dropped 0 bases and J dropped 3 bases, with 21 bases sitting between them. The CDR3 region is CASSVGQGSGDLDTEAFF. In DNA form, the CDR3 reads TGTGCCAGCAGCGTAGGGCAGGGGAGTGGAGATTTGGACACTGAAGCTTTCTTT.

The chain couples TRBV27 to TRBJ2-1, with TRBD2 matching 8 bases. Trimming took 2 bases from V and 4 from J; bases not matched to a gene: 7. Germline assignment: CDR1 MNHEY and CDR2 SMNVEV (reference sequence). This CDR3 contains 16 residues. The CDR3 reads CASSLQGGGLYNEQFF. The CDR3 DNA follows: TGTGCCAGCAGTTTACAGGGCGGGGGGCTTTACAATGAGCAGTTCTTC.

The chain's CDR3 is CASSLATGLGTDTQYF. The DNA of the CDR3 is TGCGCCAGCAGCTTGGCAACCGGGCTAGGCACAGATACGCAGTATTTT. The rearrangement links TRBV5-1 to TRBJ2-3; no reliable D call. V was trimmed by 0 bases and J by 1 base, leaving 12 bases between them. Germline lookup yields CDR1 SGHRS and CDR2 YFSETQ. The CDR3 consists of 16 residues.

The chain employs TRBV5-5 and TRBJ2-5, with TRBD2 matching over 8 bases. V lost 2 bases to trimming and J lost 1 base; unmatched junction nucleotides: 13. CDR1 is SGHKS and CDR2 is YYEKEE in the germline V gene (reference sequence). The CDR3 length is 18 residues. This CDR3 reads CASSFSPLGRGGQETQYF. CDR3 nucleotides: TGTGCCAGCAGCTTCAGCCCCCTAGGACGGGGGGGCCAAGAGACCCAGTACTTC.

A single count supports this clone. The chain employs TRBV23-1 and TRBJ1-2; TRBD1 is a possible D gene (6 bases). TRBV23-1 is labeled an ORF, and its function is uncertain. CDR3 length equals 16 residues. V was trimmed by 3 bases and J by 4 bases, leaving 18 bases between them. The CDR3 loop reads CASSHGQPGGSYGYTF. The DNA for the CDR3 is TGCGCCAGCAGTCACGGACAGCCTGGGGGTTCCTATGGCTACACCTTC.

V is TRBV10-2 and J is TRBJ2-2; 9 bases map to TRBD1. J gave up 7 bases and V 6 bases, and 6 bases lay outside the gene matches. Germline loops: CDR1 WSHSY, CDR2 SAAADI. The CDR3 totals 14 residues. The CDR3 here is CASRGTGKSGELFF. CDR3 bases: TGCGCCAGCAGGGGGACAGGGAAGAGCGGGGAGCTGTTTTTT.

The J gene is TRBJ2-7, the V gene TRBV28; 7 nucleotides match TRBD1. This CDR3 has 13 amino acids. CDR1 is MDHEN and CDR2 is SYDVKM in the germline V gene. J gave up 2 bases and V 10 bases, and 8 bases lay outside the gene matches. In nucleotides, the CDR3 is TGTGCCACGACCGGGACAGTCACCTACGAGCAGTACTTC. Translating gives CATTGTVTYEQYF.

The chain carries TRBV7-8 and TRBJ1-5; TRBD1 matches 11 bases. Germline values: CDR1 SGHVS, CDR2 FQNEAQ. Trimming removed 4 bases from V and 8 bases from J; junction bases left unmatched: 1. This CDR3 comprises 13 residues. The chain's CDR3 is CASSSGQGEPQHF. DNA for the CDR3: TGTGCCAGCAGCTCGGGACAGGGGGAGCCCCAGCATTTT.

V and J are TRBV6-2 or TRBV6-3 and TRBJ1-2; D is uncertain. Germline V gives CDR1 MNHEY, CDR2 SVGEGT. V was cut by 4 bases and J by 6 bases, with 15 bases left in between. This CDR3 comprises 14 residues. CDR3 sequence (DNA): TGTGCCAGCAGTTTGTTAGAACGGCACGATGGCTACACCTTC. Translated: CASSLLERHDGYTF.

The chain carries TRBV5-6 and TRBJ1-5, with 12 bases identical to TRBD1. The CDR3 is 17 residues long. With V trimmed by 2 bases and J by 7 bases, 10 bases remained unmatched. Germline loops: CDR1 SGHDT, CDR2 YYEEEE. The CDR3 DNA reads as TGTGCCAGCAGCTTCAGCAGGGACAGGGGGCTAGGGCAGCCCCAGCATTTT. It translates to CASSFSRDRGLGQPQHF.

The rearrangement uses TRBV11-2 and TRBJ2-7; 8 bases line up with TRBD2. The germline gives CDR1 SGHAT, CDR2 FQNNGV. The CDR3 contains 16 residues. Trimming took 5 bases from V and 0 from J; bases not matched to a gene: 9. CDR3 residues: CASSQRAGAGSYEQYF. Here the CDR3 DNA reads TGTGCCAGCAGCCAGAGAGCGGGAGCCGGCTCCTACGAGCAGTACTTC.

The chain combines TRBV6-5 with TRBJ1-6; D might be TRBD1 (5 bases). Per germline, CDR1 MNHEY and CDR2 SVGAGI. There are 14 residues in the CDR3. Trimming took 5 bases from V and 5 from J, leaving 10 bases between them. CDR3 loop: CASSQGKDNSPLHF. Written as DNA, the CDR3 is TGTGCCAGCAGTCAGGGCAAGGATAATTCACCCCTCCACTTT.

V is TRBV7-8 and J is TRBJ1-1, with 8 bases lining up with TRBD1. The V segment lost 5 bases and the J segment 0 bases; nucleotides outside the gene matches: 8. The CDR3 is 16 amino acids. Germline V gene sequence: CDR1 SGHVS, CDR2 FQNEAQ. CDR3: CASSASGGNMNTEAFF. CDR3 coding DNA: TGTGCCAGCAGCGCGTCAGGGGGCAACATGAACACTGAAGCTTTCTTT. The full variable domain, completed using reference TRBV7-8 and TRBJ1-1, is GAGVSQSPRYKVAKRGQDVALRCDPISGHVSLFWYQQALGQGPEFLTYFQNEAQLDKSGLPSDRFFAERPEGSVSTLKIQRTQQEDSAVYLCASSASGGNMNTEAFFGQGTRLTVV.

The chain employs TRBV30 and TRBJ2-7; 7 bases line up with TRBD1. V lost 4 bases, J lost 2 bases, and 5 bases stayed unmatched. This CDR3 is built from 13 residues. CDR1 and CDR2 (germline): GTSNPN, SVGIG (reference sequence). CDR3 residues: CAWKQGNTYEQYF. As DNA, the CDR3 is TGTGCCTGGAAACAGGGGAATACCTACGAGCAGTACTTC.

The CDR3 sequence is CASSQDQGGNQPQHF. The CDR3 nucleotides are TGTGCCAGCAGCCAAGATCAGGGGGGCAATCAGCCCCAGCATTTT. This rearrangement joins TRBV3-1 (or the pseudogene TRBV3-2) to TRBJ1-5; the match to TRBD1 covers 7 bases. Looked up from germline, CDR1 is LGHDT and CDR2 is YNNKEL (reference sequence). The CDR3 has 15 residues. V was clipped by 0 bases and J by 2 bases; unmatched bases: 1.

The chain combines TRBV4-1 with TRBJ2-7; D is ambiguous. CDR1 and CDR2 (germline): MGHRA, YSYEKL. V lost 2 bases and J 7 bases, leaving 12 bases between the germline ends. This CDR3 is built from 13 residues. As DNA, the CDR3 is TGCGCCAGCAGCCAAAATGTTCAGTTAGAGCAGTACTTC. The encoded protein is CASSQNVQLEQYF.

The rearrangement links TRBV7-9 to TRBJ2-7; 7 positions agree with TRBD1. This CDR3 has 15 amino acids. Germline V lookup: CDR1 SEHNR, CDR2 FQNEAQ (reference sequence). V shed 4 bases and J 6 bases; nucleotides not matched to a gene: 12. CDR3 sequence reads: CASSSRGTVKGEQYF. The CDR3, as DNA: TGTGCCAGCAGCTCGAGAGGGACAGTTAAGGGCGAGCAGTACTTC.

This clone was seen a handful of times. Within the sample, other DNA sequences also encode this same CDR3. This rearrangement joins TRBV5-8 to TRBJ1-2; D is undetermined. CDR1 and CDR2 from the germline V gene are SGHTS and YDEGEE. The V end was cut by 4 bases, the J end by 2 bases, with 6 bases between. There are 12 residues in the CDR3. CDR3 protein: CASSRANYGYTF. As DNA, the CDR3 is TGTGCCAGCAGCCGCGCCAACTATGGCTACACCTTC.

V is TRBV6-9 and J is TRBJ1-2; possible D gene TRBD1, 5 bases. CDR3 size: 15 residues. Trimming took off 1 base at V and 4 bases at J, with 13 bases between the two ends. In germline, CDR1 is MNHGY, CDR2 SVAAGI. The CDR3 loop reads CASSYYAGFIYGYTF. DNA of the CDR3: TGTGCCAGCAGTTATTACGCAGGGTTTATCTATGGCTACACCTTC.

The chain employs TRBV9 and TRBJ2-1; D remains ambiguous. The CDR3 is made up of 15 amino acids. Trimming stripped 4 bases from V and 6 bases from J, with 17 bases between. In germline, CDR1 is SGDLS, CDR2 YYNGEE. The CDR3 bases are TGTGCCAGCAGCTTACGAGACAAGGAAAGCAATGAGCAGTTCTTC. As protein: CASSLRDKESNEQFF. The entire variable domain, with the rest obtained from reference TRBV9 and TRBJ2-1, is as follows: DSGVTQTPKHLITATGQRVTLRCSPRSGDLSVYWYQQSLDQGLQFLIQYYNGEERAKGNILERFSAQQFPDLHSELNLSSLELGDSALYFCASSLRDKESNEQFFGPGTRLTVL.

The chain recombines TRBV5-1 with TRBJ1-1; the match to TRBD1 covers 7 bases. The CDR3 runs to 15 residues. Germline trimming cut 4 bases from V and 7 bases from J; bases unmatched to any gene: 13. CDR1 is SGHRS and CDR2 is YFSETQ in the germline V gene. As DNA, the CDR3 is TGCGCCAGCAGCCAAAAGTGGCAGGGGGAGGATGAAGCTTTCTTT. Protein: CASSQKWQGEDEAFF. Full variable domain (missing parts from reference TRBV5-1 and TRBJ1-1): KAGVTQTPRYLIKTRGQQVTLSCSPISGHRSVSWYQQTPGQGLQFLFEYFSETQRNKGNFPGRFSGRQFSNSRSEMNVSTLELGDSALYLCASSQKWQGEDEAFFGQGTRLTVV.

The chain is built from TRBV27 and TRBJ2-1, with 9 bases that match TRBD1. CDR3 length equals 15 residues. CDR1 and CDR2 (germline): MNHEY, SMNVEV (reference sequence). With V trimmed by 4 bases and J by 3 bases, 4 bases remained unmatched. The CDR3 is CASSSGQGRYNEQFF. CDR3 DNA: TGTGCCAGCAGTTCTGGACAGGGGCGCTACAATGAGCAGTTCTTC.